The source of this T cell receptor beta chain is a study of cytomegalovirus exposure and HLA in healthy donors (dated by TCRdb to the late 2010s). Describing the broader study: The roughly 670 repertoires of the first cohort and the 120 or so validation repertoires were produced on the same platform, according to a later analysis. In addition to the first cohort of 666 subjects, a separate validation cohort of 120 different subjects was used. The study aimed to test whether cataloging public T cell receptors could reveal signatures of past pathogen exposure. To predict cytomegalovirus infection status, the study brought together high-throughput TCR immunosequencing, statistical association of individual TCRs with disease status, and machine learning.

Concerning this clone itself: Its antigen remains unidentified. It has no much larger one-base neighbor in the sample; base qualities were not kept.

From the germline V gene, CDR1 is SGHTA and CDR2 is FQGNSA. The V end loses 5 bases and the J end loses 3 bases, and a stretch of 10 bases separates them. The CDR3 sequence holds 13 residues, the cysteine and phenylalanine included. This entry keeps only the CDR3 DNA: 39 bases, framed from base 1. Separate from the roughly 630-subject first cohort, the validation cohort of 120 subjects was the group to which the donors belonged. Receptors were amplified or captured by the immunoSEQ multiplex PCR assay. For the original study's pipeline: A statistical classification framework was built to diagnose cytomegalovirus status from the catalog of TCR beta chain sequences. TCRdb stores this immuneACCESS table with in-frame sequences only. Part of the clones is absent; in the studies checked, under half of the shortfall reflects unresolved V genes, and no reason is known for the rest. The V and J calls and clone size come from that table; D and trimming were worked out from the DNA. The sample records about 110,000 clones, 88% of which are singletons. 1.4% of the sample belongs to the ten largest clones.

Overall study results and their limits: The authors suggested that the approach could potentially be extended to other disease states and immunological phenotypes. Three of the identified cytomegalovirus-associated TCR beta chains were confirmed in vitro to be specific for cytomegalovirus antigens. A later analysis found that TCRs clustered in the first cohort also tended to co-occur in the roughly 120 validation repertoires, with 94% of cluster scores above 0. While some public TCRs were present in many individuals, most TCR sequences turned up only very rarely across donors. The validation cohort had no HLA typing available for a later analysis, so co-occurrence within that cohort was assessed over all 120 or so repertoires. Cytomegalovirus status was reported to be diagnosed by the classifier with high specificity and sensitivity in both the original and validation cohorts. In the study, 150 to 200 TCR beta chains were listed as associated with cytomegalovirus.

This sequence uses TRBV7-2 and TRBJ1-2; the D gene assignment is ambiguous. The sequenced material came from PBMCs. The TCR was taken from a woman aged 25 to 45 in good health and CMV-seropositive. CDR3 sequence: CASSPGGHYGYTF. At the DNA level, the sequence is TGTGCCAGCAGCCCCGGAGGACACTATGGCTACACCTTC.